These T cell receptor beta chains were read from a single sample in a study of blood T cells in healthy people across ages. Via MiXCR, TCRdb re-called the 5' RACE reads, giving one row per CDR3 protein. The sample shows about 1.5 million distinct CDR3 sequences, 42% of them seen only once. Specimen: blood. The receptors derive from a young woman in good health. CDR3s include the opening cysteine and the closing phenylalanine or tryptophan. The D gene is left open where the match is weak. Some rows have no size entry. The others give once, few or many, or a class for an expanded clone.

CDR3 DNA | CDR3 protein | J gene | clone size | V gene | D gene
TGTGCCTGGAGTGTTACAGGGTACACTGAAGCTTTCTTT | CAWSVTGYTEAFF | TRBJ1-1 | few | TRBV30 | -
TGCGCCAGCAGCTGGGGACTAGCGGAGACGTACAATGAGCAGTTCTTC | CASSWGLAETYNEQFF | TRBJ2-1 | few | TRBV5-1 | TRBD2
TGTGCCAGCAGTGTAGTCCACCGGGCTGAAGCTTTCTTT | CASSVVHRAEAFF | TRBJ1-1 | - | TRBV28 | -
TGTGCCAGAAGTATCGCGGGAGTTATGTACGAGCAGTACTTC | CARSIAGVMYEQYF | TRBJ2-7 | few | TRBV27 | TRBD2
TGTGCCAGCAGTGACTCCGGAGGGAGTTCCAATGAGCAGTTCTTC | CASSDSGGSSNEQFF | TRBJ2-1 | many | TRBV6-4 | -
TGTGCCAGCAGTGAGTTATCAACTAATGAAAAACTGTTTTTT | CASSELSTNEKLFF | TRBJ1-4 | - | TRBV25-1 | -
TGTGCCAGCAGTGCTTTGGGACAGGGGATCTACGAGCAGTACTTC | CASSALGQGIYEQYF | TRBJ2-7 | - | TRBV25-1 | TRBD1
TGTGCCAGCAGTTTAGGGCTTACGAAGGGGAGGGATGAGCAGTTCTTC | CASSLGLTKGRDEQFF | TRBJ2-1 | - | TRBV12-3/TRBV12-4 | TRBD2
TGTGCCAGCAGTCTCCTATCCTACGAGCAGTACTTC | CASSLLSYEQYF | TRBJ2-7 | many | TRBV12-3/TRBV12-4 | -
TGCGCCAGCAGCCAAGACTGGGACAGGGACTACGAGCAGTACTTC | CASSQDWDRDYEQYF | TRBJ2-7 | - | TRBV4-3 | TRBD1
TGTGCCACCAGTGATCCCACAATCACAGATACGCAGTATTTT | CATSDPTITDTQYF | TRBJ2-3 | few | TRBV24-1 | -
TGCAGCGTTGAAATAGGGGGCGGATATACGCAGTATTTT | CSVEIGGGYTQYF | TRBJ2-3 | - | TRBV29-1 | TRBD1
TGTGCCAGCAGCCGGGCGGGGGTGAACACTGAAGCTTTCTTT | CASSRAGVNTEAFF | TRBJ1-1 | many | TRBV7-6 | -
TGTGCCAGCAGCTTAAGCGGGCTGCCCCAGCATTTT | CASSLSGLPQHF | TRBJ1-5 | - | TRBV7-2 | -
TGCGCCAGCAGCCCTCTCCGCGGCAACACTGAAGCTTTCTTT | CASSPLRGNTEAFF | TRBJ1-1 | - | TRBV4-1 | -
TGTGCCAGCACCTACACGGACTACACAGATACGCAGTATTTT | CASTYTDYTDTQYF | TRBJ2-3 | few | TRBV12-3/TRBV12-4 | -
TGTGCCAGCAGCCCTATAGATTTTAGCGGGAGGGCCACCTCGGGCACAGATACGCAGTATTTT | CASSPIDFSGRATSGTDTQYF | TRBJ2-3 | - | TRBV28 | TRBD2
TGTGCCAGCAGCTCCCCCCCAGCCTTGAGGCAGTATTTT | CASSSPPALRQYF | TRBJ2-3 | - | TRBV9 | -
TGTGCCAGCAGCACCGAAACGTGGGGGCGCGGTACAGATACGCAGTATTTT | CASSTETWGRGTDTQYF | TRBJ2-3 | - | TRBV28 | -
TGCGCCAGCAGCCAAGATGGGGGACGAACGGCAGATACGCAGTATTTT | CASSQDGGRTADTQYF | TRBJ2-3 | - | TRBV4-1 | -
TGTGCCAGCAGCCCGGCTAGCGGGGGGCAAACAGATACGCAGTATTTT | CASSPASGGQTDTQYF | TRBJ2-3 | - | TRBV3-1 | TRBD2
TGCAGTGCCTCTCGGGCGGCTAGCGGGGAAGAGACCCAGTACTTC | CSASRAASGEETQYF | TRBJ2-5 | - | TRBV20-1 | TRBD2
TGCGCCAGCAGCCCACTACGGGCCCAAGAGACCCAGTACTTC | CASSPLRAQETQYF | TRBJ2-5 | few | TRBV5-1 | -
TGTGCCACCAGGAAGGGGCCATCGACAGATACGCAGTATTTT | CATRKGPSTDTQYF | TRBJ2-3 | few | TRBV15 | -
TGTGCCAGCAGCTTCCAGGGGGCAACTAATGAAAAACTGTTTTTT | CASSFQGATNEKLFF | TRBJ1-4 | few | TRBV5-6 | TRBD1
TGTACCAGCAGGACAGGGCGAAAGGTCTACAATGAGCAGTTCTTC | CTSRTGRKVYNEQFF | TRBJ2-1 | - | TRBV27 | TRBD1
TGTGCCATCCTAGCGGGGGCCTACGAGCAGTACTTC | CAILAGAYEQYF | TRBJ2-7 | - | TRBV30 | TRBD2
TGTGCCAGCAGTTTCCTGGGGACCCACGAGCAGTACTTC | CASSFLGTHEQYF | TRBJ2-7 | few | TRBV6-6 | -
TGTGCCAGCAGGGCCCCAGGGATTGAGCAGTTCTTC | CASRAPGIEQFF | TRBJ2-1 | few | TRBV6-1 | -
TGCGCCAGCAGCCAAGGCCAGGGTCTCCACGAGCAGTACTTC | CASSQGQGLHEQYF | TRBJ2-7 | - | TRBV4-3 | -
TGCGCCAGCAGCCCGTTTACTACAGCAGCTGGCTACACCTTC | CASSPFTTAAGYTF | TRBJ1-2 | many | TRBV4-3 | -
TGCAGTACGGATCCGGGGGGTAGAGAGACCCAGTACTTC | CSTDPGGRETQYF | TRBJ2-5 | few | TRBV20-1 | TRBD2
TGTGCCAGCAGGGCCTCCCCGGGACAGGGTCCCAATGAGCAGTTCTTC | CASRASPGQGPNEQFF | TRBJ2-1 | few | TRBV6-2/TRBV6-3 | TRBD1
TGCAGTGCCCAGACAGGACAGTTCACAGATACGCAGTATTTT | CSAQTGQFTDTQYF | TRBJ2-3 | few | TRBV20-1 | -
TGTGCCAGCAGTAAGACAGTCCCCGGCTACACCTTC | CASSKTVPGYTF | TRBJ1-2 | few | TRBV12-3/TRBV12-4 | -
TGTGCCAGCAGTTTACCGGGCAAACTGCACTATGGCTACACCTTC | CASSLPGKLHYGYTF | TRBJ1-2 | - | TRBV12-3/TRBV12-4 | -
TGTGCCAGCAGCTTAGTGACTAGCAACAATGAGCAGTTCTTC | CASSLVTSNNEQFF | TRBJ2-1 | - | TRBV7-8 | TRBD2
TGTGCCAGCAACCTTGGGACCGGGGAGCTGTTTTTT | CASNLGTGELFF | TRBJ2-2 | - | TRBV12-3/TRBV12-4 | -
TGTGCCAGCAGCCCGGGACTAGGCGACTACGAGCAGTACTTC | CASSPGLGDYEQYF | TRBJ2-7 | - | TRBV13 | TRBD2
TGCGCCAGCAGCTCAGGGACAGGTGTCAAAGAGACCCAGTACTTC | CASSSGTGVKETQYF | TRBJ2-5 | few | TRBV4-3 | TRBD1
TGTGCCAGCAGCTTAGGGGCAAGCGGGAAGATCCACAATGAGCAGTACTTC | CASSLGASGKIHNEQYF | TRBJ2-7 | few | TRBV11-2 | TRBD2
TGTGCCATCAGTGACGGACAGGGGACCTCTAATGAAAGACTGTTTTTT | CAISDGQGTSNERLFF | TRBJ1-4 | once | TRBV10-3 | TRBD1
TGTGCCAGCACTCCGGATTGGGAGACCCAGTACTTC | CASTPDWETQYF | TRBJ2-5 | few | TRBV2 | -
TGTGCCAGCAGAGGCCCGGGGGAGGAAAGCCCTGGGGCCAACGTCCTGACTTTC | CASRGPGEESPGANVLTF | TRBJ2-6 | - | TRBV11-2 | -
TGTGCCAGCAGCTTAGAGTGGACAGGGGTTCGCAATGAGCAGTTCTTC | CASSLEWTGVRNEQFF | TRBJ2-1 | - | TRBV7-9 | TRBD1
TGTGCCAGCAGCTTAAGTACATTTGGAGAGACCCAGTACTTC | CASSLSTFGETQYF | TRBJ2-5 | - | TRBV7-9 | -
TGTGCCAGCAGCCAAGCTCAGAAGGGACAGTTCACAGATACGCAGTATTTT | CASSQAQKGQFTDTQYF | TRBJ2-3 | once | TRBV14 | TRBD1